This TCR beta chain was observed in a study of blood T cell repertoires in COVID-19. Study summary: PBMCs, B-cell-depleted T cells, or T cells provided the cDNA or gDNA that made up the material.

The CDR3 extends over 15 amino acids. The V gene's germline CDR1 is GTSNPN and CDR2 SVGIG (reference sequence). Trimming at V came to 4 bases and at J to 6 bases, leaving 7 bases not matched to a gene. Sequencing used immunoSEQ multiplex PCR; TCRdb keeps in-frame clones, though not all of them. The table has about 250,000 clones, 87% seen once; the top ten hold under 4%. What was sequenced was peripheral blood. The rearrangement joins TRBV30 to TRBJ2-3; 13 bases are a match to TRBD2. This clonotype originated in a man between 18 and 35 years old with active or convalescent COVID-19. The CDR3 DNA reads TGTGCCTGGACGAGACTAGCGGGGGGATCTGATACGCAGTATTTT. Protein sequence: CAWTRLAGGSDTQYF. The full variable domain, rest sourced from reference TRBV30 and TRBJ2-3, is SQTIHQWPATLVQPVGSPLSLECTVEGTSNPNLYWYRQAAGRGLQLLFYSVGIGQISSEVPQNLSASRPQDRQFILSSKKLLLSDSGFYLCAWTRLAGGSDTQYFGPGTRLTVL.